The 2 T cell receptor beta chains given below trace back to one sample, sequenced in a study of CD8 T cells in ankylosing spondylitis. Each CDR3 protein is one row after TCRdb ran MiXCR on the 5' RACE reads. The table includes around 150,000 distinct CDR3 sequences, 9.5% to 12% detected once. The sample was blood, either unsorted or a sorted T cell fraction (not recorded which). The receptor source for this set is a female donor with ankylosing spondylitis or in good health (not recorded which).

This clonotype was seen many times. The chain recombines TRBV11-2 with TRBJ2-2, with unresolved D. V was trimmed by 2 bases and J by 3 bases, leaving 1 base between them. Germline CDR1 and CDR2: SGHAT and FQNNGV. CDR3 length: 12 amino acids. The CDR3 here is CASSLHTGELFF. For the CDR3, the DNA is TGTGCCAGCAGCTTACACACCGGGGAGCTGTTTTTT.

At least ten counts were recorded for this clonotype. The rearrangement joins TRBV20-1 to TRBJ1-6; 9 nucleotides match TRBD1. V lost 5 bases and J lost 0; bases outside the gene matches: 8. Germline CDR1 is DFQATT and CDR2 is SNEGSKA (reference sequence). The CDR3 loop spans 17 amino acids. CDR3: CSAAGTGQSSYNSPLHF. The CDR3 DNA reads as TGCAGTGCTGCCGGGACAGGGCAGAGCTCCTATAATTCACCCCTCCACTTT.